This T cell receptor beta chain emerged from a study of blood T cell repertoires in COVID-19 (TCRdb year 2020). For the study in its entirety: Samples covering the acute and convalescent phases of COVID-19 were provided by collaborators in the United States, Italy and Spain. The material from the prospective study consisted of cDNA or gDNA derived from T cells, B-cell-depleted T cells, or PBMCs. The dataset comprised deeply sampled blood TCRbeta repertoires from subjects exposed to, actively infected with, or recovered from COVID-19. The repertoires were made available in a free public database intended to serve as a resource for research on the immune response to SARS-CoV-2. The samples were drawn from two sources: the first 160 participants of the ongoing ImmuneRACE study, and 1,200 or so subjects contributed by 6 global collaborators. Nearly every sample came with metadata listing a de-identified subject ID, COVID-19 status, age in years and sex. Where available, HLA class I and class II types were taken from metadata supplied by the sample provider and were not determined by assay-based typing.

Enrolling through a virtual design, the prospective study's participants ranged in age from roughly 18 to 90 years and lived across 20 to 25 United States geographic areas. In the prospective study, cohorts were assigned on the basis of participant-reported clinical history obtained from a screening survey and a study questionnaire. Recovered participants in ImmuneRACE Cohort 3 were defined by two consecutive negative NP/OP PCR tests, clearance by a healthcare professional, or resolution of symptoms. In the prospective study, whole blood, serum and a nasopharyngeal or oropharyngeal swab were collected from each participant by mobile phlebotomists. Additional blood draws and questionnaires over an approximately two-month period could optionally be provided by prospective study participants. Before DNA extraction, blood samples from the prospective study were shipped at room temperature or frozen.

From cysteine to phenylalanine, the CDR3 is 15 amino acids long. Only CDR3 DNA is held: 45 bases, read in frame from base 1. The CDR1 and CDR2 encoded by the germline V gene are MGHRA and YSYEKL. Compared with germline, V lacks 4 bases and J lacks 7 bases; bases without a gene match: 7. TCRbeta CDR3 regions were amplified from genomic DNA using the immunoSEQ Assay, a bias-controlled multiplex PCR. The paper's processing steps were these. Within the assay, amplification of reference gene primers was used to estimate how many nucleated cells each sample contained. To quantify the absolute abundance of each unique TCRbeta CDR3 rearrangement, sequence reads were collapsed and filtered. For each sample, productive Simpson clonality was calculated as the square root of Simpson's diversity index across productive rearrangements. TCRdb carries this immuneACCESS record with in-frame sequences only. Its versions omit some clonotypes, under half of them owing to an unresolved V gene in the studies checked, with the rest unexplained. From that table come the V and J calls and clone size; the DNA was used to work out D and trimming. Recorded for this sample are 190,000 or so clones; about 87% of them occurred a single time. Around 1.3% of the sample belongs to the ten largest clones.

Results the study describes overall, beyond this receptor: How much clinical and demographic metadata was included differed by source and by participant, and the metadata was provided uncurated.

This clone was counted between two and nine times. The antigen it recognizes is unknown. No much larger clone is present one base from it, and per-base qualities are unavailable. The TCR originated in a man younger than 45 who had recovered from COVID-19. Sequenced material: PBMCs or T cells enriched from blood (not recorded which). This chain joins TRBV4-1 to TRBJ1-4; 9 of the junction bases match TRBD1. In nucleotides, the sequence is TGCGCCAGCAGCCTTACCGGGACAGGGAGTGAAAAACTGTTTTTT. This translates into CASSLTGTGSEKLFF.